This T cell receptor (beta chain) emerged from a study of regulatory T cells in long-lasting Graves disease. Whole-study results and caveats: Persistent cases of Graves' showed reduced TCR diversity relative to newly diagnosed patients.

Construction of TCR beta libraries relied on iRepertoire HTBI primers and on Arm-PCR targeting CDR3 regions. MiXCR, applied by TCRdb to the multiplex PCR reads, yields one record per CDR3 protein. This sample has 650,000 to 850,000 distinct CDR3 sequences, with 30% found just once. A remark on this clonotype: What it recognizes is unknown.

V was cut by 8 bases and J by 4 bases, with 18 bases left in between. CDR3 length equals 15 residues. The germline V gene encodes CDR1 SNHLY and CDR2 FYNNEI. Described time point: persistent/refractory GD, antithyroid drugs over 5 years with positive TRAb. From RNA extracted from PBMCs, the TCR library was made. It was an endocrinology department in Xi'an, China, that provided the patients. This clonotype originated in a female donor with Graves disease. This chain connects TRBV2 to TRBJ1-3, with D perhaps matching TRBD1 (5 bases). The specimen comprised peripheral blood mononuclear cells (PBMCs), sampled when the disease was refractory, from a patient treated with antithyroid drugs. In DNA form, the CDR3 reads TGTGCCAGCGGAGGTCCGGGGCTAAGCGGAAACACCATATATTTT. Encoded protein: CASGGPGLSGNTIYF.